This T cell receptor (beta chain) was documented in a study of T cells in Graves' hyperthyroidism and ophthalmopathy. Findings and limits, study-wide: Ophthalmopathy was model-predicted a median around 6.1 months pre-onset. Also found in blood were most expanded thyroid clonotypes above 0.001.

Regions amplified from RNA transcripts were the TCR beta CDR3 regions. The HTBI primer set drove a first-round RT-PCR of the TCR CDR3. One entry per CDR3 protein results from TCRdb running MiXCR on the multiplex PCR reads. In the table there are about 400,000 distinct CDR3 sequences, about an eighth of which are singletons. About this clonotype: Its target is not known.

CDR3 size: 18 residues. The V end was cut by 3 bases, the J end by 1 base, with 21 bases between. Germline CDR1 ENHRY, CDR2 SYGVKD. The chain is built from TRBV10-3 and TRBJ1-1; D ambiguous. The receptor was isolated from a man aged 45-65 years with Graves' ophthalmopathy. Sequencing used blood. The CDR3 coding sequence is TGTGCCATCAGTGACGGGAGGCAGAACACCGTGGGGAACACTGAAGCTTTCTTT. As protein: CAISDGRQNTVGNTEAFF.